The present entry profiles one TCR beta chain with its context. This sample is drawn from a study of monozygotic twins with inflammatory bowel disease. TCRdb reworked the 5' RACE reads into one entry per CDR3 protein, no DNA. Recorded here are about 160,000 distinct CDR3 sequences; the top ten clones represent 2% to 3%. This CDR3 has 15 amino acids. Germline lookup yields CDR1 GTSNPN and CDR2 SVGIG (reference sequence). This rearrangement joins TRBV30 to TRBJ1-1; TCRdb designates TRBD1, a call that cannot be tested without DNA. What was sequenced was blood. The sequence was collected from a human donor with ulcerative colitis or Crohn's disease, or a healthy co-twin of an affected twin (not recorded which). The CDR3 is CAWSWTGEDYGEAFF.